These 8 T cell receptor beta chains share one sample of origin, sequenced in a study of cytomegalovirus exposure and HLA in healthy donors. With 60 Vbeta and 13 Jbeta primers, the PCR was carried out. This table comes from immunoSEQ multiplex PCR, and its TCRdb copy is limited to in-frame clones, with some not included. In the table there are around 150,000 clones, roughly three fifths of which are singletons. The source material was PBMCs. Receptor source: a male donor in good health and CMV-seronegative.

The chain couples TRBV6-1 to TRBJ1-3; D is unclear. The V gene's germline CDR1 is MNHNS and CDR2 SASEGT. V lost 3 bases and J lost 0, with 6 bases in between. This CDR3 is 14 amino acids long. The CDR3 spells CASSDLISGNTIYF. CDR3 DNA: TGTGCCAGCAGTGATTTAATCTCTGGAAACACCATATATTTT.

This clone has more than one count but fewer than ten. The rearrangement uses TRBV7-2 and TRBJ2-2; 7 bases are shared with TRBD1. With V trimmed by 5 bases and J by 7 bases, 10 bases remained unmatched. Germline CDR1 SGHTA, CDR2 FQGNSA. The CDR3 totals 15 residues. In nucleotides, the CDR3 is TGTGCCAGCAGCCCTTGGGACAGACACATCGGGGAGCTGTTTTTT. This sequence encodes CASSPWDRHIGELFF.

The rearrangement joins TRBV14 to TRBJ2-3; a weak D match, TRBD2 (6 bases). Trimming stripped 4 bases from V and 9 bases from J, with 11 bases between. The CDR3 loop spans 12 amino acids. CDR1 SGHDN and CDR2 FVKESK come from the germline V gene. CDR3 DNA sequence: TGTGCCAGCAGCCCGCAACGGGAGACGCAGTATTTT. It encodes CASSPQRETQYF.

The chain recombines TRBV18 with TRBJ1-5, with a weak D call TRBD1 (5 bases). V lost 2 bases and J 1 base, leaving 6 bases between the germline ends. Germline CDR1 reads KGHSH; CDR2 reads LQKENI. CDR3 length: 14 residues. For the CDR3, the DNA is TGTGCCAGCTCACCAGGGGGGAGCAATCAGCCCCAGCATTTT. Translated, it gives CASSPGGSNQPQHF.

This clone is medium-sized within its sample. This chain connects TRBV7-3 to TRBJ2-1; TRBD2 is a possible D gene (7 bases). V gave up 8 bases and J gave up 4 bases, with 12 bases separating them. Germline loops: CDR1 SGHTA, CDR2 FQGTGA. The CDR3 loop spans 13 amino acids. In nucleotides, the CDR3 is TGTGCCAGCTGCGGGGGCCCGTACAATGAGCAGTTCTTC. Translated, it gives CASCGGPYNEQFF.

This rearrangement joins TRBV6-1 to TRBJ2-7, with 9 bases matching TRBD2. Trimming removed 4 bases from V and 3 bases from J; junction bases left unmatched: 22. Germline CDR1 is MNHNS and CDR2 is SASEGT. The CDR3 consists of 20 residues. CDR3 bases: TGTGCCAGCAGTGGCCTACTAGCGGCGGGGGGGCCTTTATCGTTCTACGAGCAGTACTTC. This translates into CASSGLLAAGGPLSFYEQYF.

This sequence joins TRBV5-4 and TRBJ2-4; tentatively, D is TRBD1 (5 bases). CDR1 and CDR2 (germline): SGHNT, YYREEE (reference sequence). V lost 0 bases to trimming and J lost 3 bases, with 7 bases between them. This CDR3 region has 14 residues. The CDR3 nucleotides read TGTGCCAGCAGCTTGGGGGGCAACAAAAACATTCAGTACTTC. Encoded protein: CASSLGGNKNIQYF.

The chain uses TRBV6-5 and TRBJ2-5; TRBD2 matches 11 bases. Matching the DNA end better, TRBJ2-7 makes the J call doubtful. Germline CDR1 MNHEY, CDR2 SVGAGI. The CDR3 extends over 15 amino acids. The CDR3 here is CASSLLAGAYYEQYF. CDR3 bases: TGTGCCAGCAGCCTACTAGCGGGGGCCTACTACGAGCAGTACTTC.